Below, 32 T cell receptor beta chains from the same sample are listed, as sequenced in a study of regulatory T cells in long-lasting Graves disease. Time point meaning: persistent/refractory GD, antithyroid drugs over 5 years with positive TRAb. PBMC-extracted RNA yielded the TCR library. The authors built TCR beta libraries using iRepertoire HTBI primers and Arm-PCR of CDR3 regions. Using its own MiXCR run on the multiplex PCR reads, TCRdb lists one record per CDR3 protein. This table holds roughly 450,000 distinct CDR3 sequences, 23% found once. This sample comprised peripheral blood mononuclear cells (PBMCs), obtained when the disease was refractory, from a patient treated with antithyroid drugs. The origin of the receptors is a female donor with Graves disease.

Of note for this clonotype: A read error may account for a junction end that differs from germline. This chain uses TRBV6-1 with TRBJ2-5; tentatively, D is TRBD2 (6 bases). The DNA matches TRBJ2-1 better at its end, which makes the J call doubtful. CDR3 length: 15 amino acids. The germline CDR1 and CDR2 sequences are MNHNS and SASEGT. CDR3 nucleotide sequence: TGTGCCAGCAGTGAAGGGAGGGCAGGCGACAATGAACAGTTCTTC. Translation: CASSEGRAGDNEQFF.

This clonotype has only one observation. This may be a read error: a much more frequent sequence differs by one nucleotide. Lacking the conserved final phenylalanine or tryptophan, this CDR3 likely reflects a read error. This chain links TRBV24-1 with TRBJ2-7; no clear D gene. This CDR3 is built from 15 residues. Per the germline V gene, CDR1 is KGHDR and CDR2 is SFDVKD. The V gene lost 3 bases and the J gene lost 2 bases, with 13 bases spanning the gap. CDR3 sequence (DNA): TGTGCCACCAGTGATCACGCGGCAGACCCCTACGAGCAGTACTTG. Translated, it gives CATSDHAADPYEQYL.

The chain recombines TRBV13 with TRBJ2-7; 8 positions match TRBD1. Germline CDR1 and CDR2: PRHDT and FYEKMQ (reference sequence). V lost 5 bases, J lost 6 bases, and 9 bases stayed unmatched. The CDR3 runs to 14 residues. The CDR3: CASSRTGSFGEQYF. CDR3 DNA sequence: TGTGCCAGCAGCCGGACAGGGAGTTTCGGCGAGCAGTACTTC.

Worth noting for this clonotype: A much larger clone is a single base away; this may be a read error. J is TRBJ2-7 and V is TRBV7-2, with TRBD2 matching 8 bases. Germline V gene sequence: CDR1 SGHTA, CDR2 FQGNSA. The CDR3 spans 14 residues. In nucleotides, the CDR3 is TGTGCCAGCAGTGTAGCGGGAATAACCTACGGGCAGTACTTC. Protein: CASSVAGITYGQYF.

The gene calls are TRBV28 and TRBJ1-5; no clear D. The V end was cut by 9 bases, the J end by 4 bases, with 16 bases between. CDR1 MDHEN and CDR2 SYDVKM come from the germline V gene. This CDR3 is 14 amino acids long. The CDR3 is CASDLTATNQPQHF. Written as DNA, the CDR3 is TGTGCCAGTGATCTAACAGCGACTAATCAGCCCCAGCATTTT. The variable domain in full, with the rest retrieved from reference TRBV28 and TRBJ1-5, is DVKVTQSSRYLVKRTGEKVFLECVQDMDHENMFWYRQDPGLGLRLIYFSYDVKMKEKGDIPEGYSVSREKKERFSLILESASTNQTSMYLCASDLTATNQPQHFGDGTRLSIL.

This clonotype has more than one count but fewer than ten. The genes are TRBV20-1 and TRBJ2-3; TRBD1 might be the D (5 bases). The CDR3 totals 13 residues. Trimming took 3 bases from V and 2 from J, leaving 9 bases between them. Germline V lookup: CDR1 DFQATT, CDR2 SNEGSKA (reference sequence). CDR3 residues: CSARRQTTDTQYF. The CDR3 DNA reads TGCAGTGCTAGGAGACAGACCACAGATACGCAGTATTTT.

This clonotype turned up a few times. The rearrangement uses TRBV10-3 and TRBJ1-5, with D perhaps TRBD1 (5 bases). CDR1 and CDR2 from the germline V gene are ENHRY and SYGVKD. Trimming removed 0 bases at V and 4 bases at J, with 10 bases between. The CDR3 contains 15 residues. The CDR3 region is CAISESGAGNQPQHF. In nucleotides, the CDR3 is TGTGCCATCAGTGAGTCTGGTGCAGGGAATCAGCCCCAGCATTTT.

This clonotype was observed many times. The chain recombines TRBV27 with TRBJ1-5, with 7 bases aligning to TRBD1. Unmatched junction bases numbered 4, after V lost 5 bases and J lost 0 bases. Germline lookup yields CDR1 MNHEY and CDR2 SMNVEV (reference sequence). The CDR3 loop spans 15 amino acids. The CDR3 reads CASSRDSLSNQPQHF. The CDR3 DNA is TGTGCCAGCAGTAGGGACAGCCTTAGCAATCAGCCCCAGCATTTT.

This clonotype has a handful of counts. The chain is built from TRBV5-1 and TRBJ1-5; 8 bases fit TRBD1. The germline V gene has CDR1 SGHRS and CDR2 YFSETQ. Trimming removed 0 bases from V and 3 bases from J; junction bases left unmatched: 5. CDR3 length: 16 amino acids. The CDR3 nucleotides are TGCGCCAGCAGCTTGGTTCCGGACAGGGTCAATCAGCCCCAGCATTTT. Translating it yields CASSLVPDRVNQPQHF.

The table lists this clonotype with many counts. In DNA form, the CDR3 reads TGCAGCGTTGAGAAGACAAACACTGAAGCTTTCTTT. It codes for CSVEKTNTEAFF. J is TRBJ1-1 and V is TRBV29-1; D gene unclear. Germline V gene sequence: CDR1 SQVTM, CDR2 ANQGSEA. Trimming stripped 3 bases from V and 2 bases from J, with 7 bases between. The CDR3 loop spans 12 amino acids.

This clonotype showed up many times. The V and J genes are TRBV6-1 and TRBJ2-5, with 12 bases lining up with TRBD2. The germline V gene encodes CDR1 MNHNS and CDR2 SASEGT. CDR3 length: 15 amino acids. The ends lost 2 bases at V and 6 bases at J; junction bases unmatched: 4. The CDR3 DNA reads TGTGCCAGCAGTGAACTAGCGGGAGGGGGAAAGACCCAGTACTTC. It codes for CASSELAGGGKTQYF.

This clonotype was detected a few times. This chain links TRBV6-5 with TRBJ2-2; D is ambiguous. This CDR3 is built from 14 residues. With 2 bases removed from V and 1 base from J, the gap between germline ends came to 5 bases. CDR1 MNHEY and CDR2 SVGAGI come from the germline V gene. CDR3 DNA: TGTGCCAGCAGTTACGGCCTGAACACCGGGGAGCTGTTTTTT. This encodes CASSYGLNTGELFF.

The chain has TRBV28 and TRBJ2-1; 10 positions agree with TRBD2. In germline, CDR1 is MDHEN, CDR2 SYDVKM. This CDR3 comprises 15 residues. The V and J ends lost 5 bases and 9 bases, in that order; junction bases with no gene match: 10. In DNA form, the CDR3 reads TGTGCCAGCAGTGGAGGGACTAGCGAGGTGGGTGAGCAGTTCTTC. Translation: CASSGGTSEVGEQFF.

The gene calls are TRBV2 and TRBJ1-1, with D perhaps TRBD1 (6 bases). Germline assignment: CDR1 SNHLY and CDR2 FYNNEI. The CDR3 is 17 residues long. Trimming took 4 bases from V and 3 from J, leaving 21 bases between them. CDR3 loop: CASSVARGHPTDTEAFF. The CDR3, as DNA: TGTGCCAGCAGTGTAGCCAGGGGACACCCTACGGACACTGAAGCTTTCTTT.

The chain has TRBV11-2 and TRBJ2-7, with D possibly matching TRBD2 (5 bases). The germline V and J ends were trimmed by 5 bases and 4 bases, with 12 bases remaining between them. Germline CDR1 and CDR2: SGHAT and FQNNGV. This CDR3 comprises 13 residues. As DNA, the CDR3 is TGTGCCAGCAGCCGAGGGTCGGCATACGAGCAGTACTTC. It yields the protein CASSRGSAYEQYF.

This clonotype was found many times. The rearrangement links TRBV12-3 or TRBV12-4 to TRBJ1-1; D is perhaps TRBD1 (5 bases). This CDR3 is 12 amino acids long. Between the trimmed V and J ends, which lost 11 bases and 4 bases, there was a span of 14 bases. CDR3 residues: CASGLGSTEAFF. CDR3 nucleotide sequence: TGTGCCTCAGGGCTGGGCTCCACTGAAGCTTTCTTT.

V is TRBV20-1 and J is TRBJ2-4; perhaps D is TRBD1 or TRBD2 (5 bases each). Trimming left V 0 bases short and J 3 bases short, with 24 bases between. Germline lookup yields CDR1 DFQATT and CDR2 SNEGSKA (reference sequence). The CDR3 spans 19 residues. CDR3 bases: TGCAGTGCTAGAGATGCAGTGAATTTACCGGGGCGAGGCAAAAACATTCAGTACTTC. It is translated as CSARDAVNLPGRGKNIQYF.

V gene TRBV6-1 combines with J gene TRBJ1-1; the D gene is possibly TRBD1 (6 bases). Germline V gene data show CDR1 as MNHNS and CDR2 as SASEGT. CDR3 length: 15 amino acids. With 7 bases removed from V and 7 bases from J, the gap between germline ends came to 22 bases. CDR3 in amino acids: CASNPDGGRKVEAFF. CDR3 nucleotide sequence: TGTGCCAGCAACCCCGACGGGGGGCGAAAGGTTGAAGCTTTCTTT.

This clonotype was counted ten times or more. The chain employs TRBV5-1 and TRBJ2-7; D gene ambiguous. CDR1 SGHRS and CDR2 YFSETQ come from the germline V gene. The CDR3 consists of 14 residues. The V and J ends lost 4 bases and 2 bases respectively, with 13 bases between them. The CDR3 spells CASSLDVSTYEQYF. The CDR3 region has the DNA TGCGCCAGCAGCCTCGACGTCAGCACCTACGAGCAGTACTTC.

A few counts support this clonotype. V is TRBV19 and J is TRBJ2-4, with 11 bases that match TRBD1. V lost 3 bases, J lost 6 bases, and 16 bases stayed unmatched. Germline CDR1 LNHDA, CDR2 SQIVND (reference sequence). This CDR3 spans 19 amino acids. CDR3 sequence (DNA): TGTGCCAGTAGTATTGAGGGAGTGGGGACAGGGGGTTTGCGAAACATTCAGTACTTC. The encoded protein is CASSIEGVGTGGLRNIQYF. The variable domain in full, completed from reference TRBV19 and TRBJ2-4, reads DGGITQSPKYLFRKEGQNVTLSCEQNLNHDAMYWYRQDPGQGLRLIYYSQIVNDFQKGDIAEGYSVSREKKESFPLTVTSAQKNPTAFYLCASSIEGVGTGGLRNIQYFGAGTRLSVL.

This clonotype was seen ten or more times. This chain joins TRBV28 and TRBJ1-2; D gene uncertain. Per germline, CDR1 MDHEN and CDR2 SYDVKM. Trimming left V 6 bases short and J 5 bases short, with 7 bases between. The CDR3 spans 11 residues. Written as DNA, the CDR3 is TGTGCCAGCAGGGATCGGTATGGCTACACCTTC. Its translation is CASRDRYGYTF.

The V gene is TRBV25-1, the J gene TRBJ1-1; 9 nucleotides line up with TRBD1. The length of the CDR3 is 17 residues. CDR1 and CDR2 (germline): MGHDK, SYGVNS. V shed 5 bases and J 6 bases; nucleotides not matched to a gene: 16. CDR3 sequence (DNA): TGTGCCAGCAGTACCCTACGAACAGGGGGCGAGGGAGCTGAAGCTTTCTTT. Its protein is CASSTLRTGGEGAEAFF. The full variable domain, with the rest looked up from reference TRBV25-1 and TRBJ1-1, is EADIYQTPRYLVIGTGKKITLECSQTMGHDKMYWYQQDPGMELHLIHYSYGVNSTEKGDLSSESTVSRIRTEHFPLTLESARPSHTSQYLCASSTLRTGGEGAEAFFGQGTRLTVV.

CDR3 sequence: CASSPDSVEKLFF. In DNA, the CDR3 is TGCGCCAGCAGCCCGGACAGTGTCGAAAAACTGTTTTTT. The chain recombines TRBV5-1 with TRBJ1-4; TRBD1 might be the D (6 bases). V was clipped by 4 bases and J by 8 bases, with 12 bases between them. CDR3 size: 13 residues. The germline CDR1 and CDR2 sequences are SGHRS and YFSETQ.

The chain couples TRBV5-1 to TRBJ1-5; D is possibly TRBD1 (6 bases). The CDR3 loop spans 14 amino acids. V dropped 0 bases and J dropped 10 bases, with 14 bases sitting between them. Germline V gene data show CDR1 as SGHRS and CDR2 as YFSETQ. Here the CDR3 reads CASSLAGARDPQHF. CDR3 bases: TGCGCCAGCAGCTTGGCGGGGGCACGGGATCCCCAGCATTTT.

The chain couples TRBV7-9 to TRBJ2-6; the match to TRBD2 covers 7 bases. J gave up 2 bases and V 4 bases, and 8 bases lay outside the gene matches. The CDR3 has 17 amino acids. Per the germline V gene, CDR1 is SEHNR and CDR2 is FQNEAQ (reference sequence). Here the CDR3 DNA reads TGTGCCAGCAGCTCCGCGGTGGGGGGGGCTGGGGCCAACGTCCTGACTTTC. Translated: CASSSAVGGAGANVLTF.

The V gene is TRBV11-2, the J gene TRBJ2-2; D not resolved. The CDR3 covers 20 residues. The germline V gene has CDR1 SGHAT and CDR2 FQNNGV. V lost 4 bases to trimming and J lost 3 bases, with 27 bases between them. The CDR3 here is CASSSPFVKRKRHYTGELFF. DNA for the CDR3: TGTGCCAGCAGCTCTCCCTTTGTGAAGCGCAAAAGGCATTACACCGGGGAGCTGTTTTTT.

The chain recombines TRBV19 with TRBJ1-5, with D maybe TRBD1 (6 bases). Trimming left V 8 bases short and J 4 bases short, with 27 bases between. Germline V gene lookup returns CDR1 LNHDA and CDR2 SQIVND (reference sequence). The CDR3 is made up of 18 amino acids. CDR3 sequence: CASAGAGRTGSNNQPQHF. The CDR3 DNA reads TGTGCCAGTGCGGGGGCAGGGAGGACCGGATCAAATAATCAGCCCCAGCATTTT.

The V gene is TRBV7-2, the J gene TRBJ1-1; D gene ambiguous. V lost 4 bases and J lost 1, with 13 bases in between. CDR1 SGHTA and CDR2 FQGNSA come from the germline V gene. This CDR3 spans 15 amino acids. As DNA, the CDR3 is TGTGCCAGCAGCTCCACAACGGCCCCGAACACTGAAGCTTTCTTT. Its translation: CASSSTTAPNTEAFF.

In this sample, this clonotype turned up a few times. The rearrangement uses TRBV5-6 and TRBJ2-5; 9 bases fit TRBD2. CDR1 is SGHDT and CDR2 is YYEEEE in the germline V gene. V lost 2 bases to trimming and J lost 1 base; unmatched junction nucleotides: 3. CDR3 size: 15 residues. CDR3 sequence: CASSFLAGPQETQYF. As DNA, the CDR3 is TGTGCCAGCAGCTTTCTAGCGGGGCCCCAAGAGACCCAGTACTTC.

This clonotype occurred a few times. This chain links TRBV19 with TRBJ2-7, with D tentatively TRBD1 (5 bases). This CDR3 is built from 14 residues. The V gene's germline CDR1 is LNHDA and CDR2 SQIVND (reference sequence). V gave up 3 bases and J gave up 2 bases, with 11 bases separating them. CDR3 amino acids: CASSIGQGTYEQYF. The DNA for the CDR3 is TGTGCCAGTAGTATTGGTCAGGGAACCTACGAGCAGTACTTC.

This clonotype was counted a few times. The chain uses TRBV29-1 and TRBJ1-1, with a tentative D call TRBD1 (5 bases). Per the germline V gene, CDR1 is SQVTM and CDR2 is ANQGSEA. The CDR3 has 15 amino acids. The V end was cut by 6 bases, the J end by 1 base, with 18 bases between. The CDR3 nucleotides read TGCAGCGTCGAGTCCCCGGGGACGGCGAACACTGAAGCTTTCTTT. The encoded protein is CSVESPGTANTEAFF.

This clonotype was counted ten times or more. This chain joins TRBV7-2 and TRBJ1-2, with D perhaps TRBD1 (5 bases). Germline CDR1 is SGHTA and CDR2 is FQGNSA. The V and J ends lost 2 bases and 8 bases respectively, with 18 bases between them. The CDR3 extends over 15 amino acids. In DNA, the CDR3 is TGTGCCAGCAGCTTAACTCCCGGGGGTTCGGAGGGCTACACCTTC. This sequence encodes CASSLTPGGSEGYTF.